The 15 T cell receptor beta chains listed next were all sequenced from one sample in a study of shared T cell receptors in the human thymus. The method was immunoSEQ multiplex PCR; TCRdb's version includes in-frame clones alone and lacks a portion of them. The table has some 700,000 clones, approximately 85% seen once. In addition, the sample was reused for a study of human thymus T cells.

Sequencing was done on a sample of thymocytes. These receptors all come from a girl less than two years old with a congenital heart defect.

This rearrangement joins TRBV6-5 to TRBJ1-1, with D maybe TRBD1 (6 bases). The CDR3 has 15 amino acids. Germline values: CDR1 MNHEY, CDR2 SVGAGI. V was pared by 7 bases and J by 0 bases, with 15 bases between. The CDR3 sequence: CASTRGLTMNTEAFF. CDR3 DNA sequence: TGTGCCAGCACCAGGGGCCTTACCATGAACACTGAAGCTTTCTTT.

The CDR3 sequence is CASRTPLAGGRLGTQYF. CDR3 coding DNA: TGCGCCAGCAGAACCCCTTTAGCGGGGGGCCGGTTAGGTACCCAGTACTTC. The V and J genes are TRBV5-1 and TRBJ2-5, with 10 bases identical to TRBD2. The V and J ends lost 5 bases and 8 bases, in that order; junction bases with no gene match: 18. CDR1 is SGHRS and CDR2 is YFSETQ in the germline V gene. This CDR3 has 17 amino acids.

V gene TRBV6-5 combines with J gene TRBJ1-2; D is possibly TRBD1 (5 bases). V was trimmed by 6 bases and J by 1 base, leaving 9 bases between them. This CDR3 comprises 13 residues. The germline CDR1 and CDR2 sequences are MNHEY and SVGAGI. CDR3: CASRGTLNYGYTF. The CDR3 nucleotides read TGTGCCAGCAGAGGGACTCTTAACTATGGCTACACCTTC.

The chain carries TRBV10-1 and TRBJ2-1, with a tentative D call TRBD1 (5 bases). This CDR3 has 19 residues. Germline values: CDR1 WNHNN, CDR2 SYGVQD (reference sequence). The germline V and J ends were trimmed by 0 bases and 1 base, with 19 bases remaining between them. In DNA, the CDR3 is TGCGCCAGCAGTGAGTCGGTCAATCCCCAGGGTCCATCCTACAATGAGCAGTTCTTC. As protein: CASSESVNPQGPSYNEQFF.

V usage is TRBV7-9 and J usage is TRBJ2-4; 7 positions agree with TRBD1. The J segment lost 7 bases and the V segment lost 1 base, leaving 7 bases of the junction unmatched. This CDR3 region has 15 residues. Germline CDR1 is SEHNR and CDR2 is FQNEAQ (reference sequence). CDR3 protein: CASSLVQGQANIQYF. The DNA for the CDR3 is TGTGCCAGCAGCTTAGTACAAGGACAGGCTAACATTCAGTACTTC.

The rearrangement uses TRBV6-1 and TRBJ2-7; D gene unclear. The CDR3 is 15 residues long. V lost 5 bases and J lost 4, with 18 bases in between. From germline, CDR1 is MNHNS and CDR2 SASEGT. CDR3 in DNA: TGTGCCAGCAGTCGATTGAGAAGCCAGACTTACGAGCAGTACTTC. It translates to CASSRLRSQTYEQYF.

This chain uses TRBV18 with TRBJ1-1; D not certain. Germline CDR1 KGHSH, CDR2 LQKENI. V lost 6 bases, J lost 5 bases, and 13 bases lay in between. There are 13 residues in the CDR3. CDR3 loop: CASSHHPRTEAFF. Written as DNA, the CDR3 is TGTGCCAGCTCCCATCACCCGCGAACTGAAGCTTTCTTT.

The J gene is TRBJ1-5, the V gene TRBV7-9; the D is unclear. The V gene lost 2 bases and the J gene lost 1 base, with 3 bases spanning the gap. Germline V gene data show CDR1 as SEHNR and CDR2 as FQNEAQ (reference sequence). The CDR3 consists of 13 residues. The CDR3 loop is CASSLSSNQPQHF. The CDR3 nucleotides read TGTGCCAGCAGCTTAAGCAGCAATCAGCCCCAGCATTTT.

This sequence joins TRBV5-1 and TRBJ2-5; D might be TRBD1 (6 bases). CDR1 SGHRS and CDR2 YFSETQ come from the germline V gene. The ends were cut back, 3 bases at V and 5 bases at J, with 14 bases in the middle. This CDR3 is built from 14 residues. CDR3 sequence reads: CASSYGQYGETQYF. CDR3 bases: TGCGCCAGCAGCTACGGACAGTACGGGGAGACCCAGTACTTC.

The chain has TRBV6-9 and TRBJ1-3; perhaps TRBD1 as D (6 bases). This CDR3 contains 16 residues. Germline loops: CDR1 MNHGY, CDR2 SVAAGI. V was shortened by 5 bases and J by 0 bases, with 14 bases between the two germline ends. The CDR3 spells CASSEDRLSSGNTIYF. Here the CDR3 DNA reads TGTGCCAGCAGTGAGGACAGACTGAGCTCTGGAAACACCATATATTTT.

This sequence joins TRBV5-1 and TRBJ1-3, with TRBD1 identical over 8 bases. Per germline, CDR1 SGHRS and CDR2 YFSETQ. The CDR3 loop spans 14 amino acids. J was trimmed by 2 bases and V by 4 bases; bases with no gene match: 2. This chain's CDR3 is CASSQGAAGNTIYF. CDR3 coding DNA: TGCGCCAGCAGCCAGGGGGCAGCTGGAAACACCATATATTTT.

This chain joins TRBV5-5 and TRBJ1-2, with 8 bases lining up with TRBD1. V lost 0 bases, J lost 6 bases, and 4 bases stayed unmatched. Germline V gene sequence: CDR1 SGHKS, CDR2 YYEKEE (reference sequence). The CDR3 has 14 residues. The CDR3 here is CASSLANRGDGYTF. As DNA, the CDR3 is TGTGCCAGCAGCTTGGCCAACAGGGGGGATGGCTACACCTTC.

This chain uses TRBV9 with TRBJ1-4; weak D call: TRBD1 (6 bases). CDR1 is SGDLS and CDR2 is YYNGEE in the germline V gene. CDR3 length: 17 residues. The V end was cut by 4 bases, the J end by 1 base, with 17 bases between. The CDR3 DNA reads TGTGCCAGCAGCTTAACTCAGGGGCGCCAAACTAATGAAAAACTGTTTTTT. This encodes CASSLTQGRQTNEKLFF. Full variable domain (remainder filled in from reference TRBV9 and TRBJ1-4): DSGVTQTPKHLITATGQRVTLRCSPRSGDLSVYWYQQSLDQGLQFLIQYYNGEERAKGNILERFSAQQFPDLHSELNLSSLELGDSALYFCASSLTQGRQTNEKLFFGSGTQLSVL.

The chain is built from TRBV5-1 and TRBJ2-7; D remains unclear. Trimming stripped 3 bases from V and 1 base from J, with 8 bases between. CDR3 length: 13 residues. Germline V lookup: CDR1 SGHRS, CDR2 YFSETQ. As DNA, the CDR3 is TGCGCCAGCAGCTATGGCCGTTCCTACGAGCAGTACTTC. Translation: CASSYGRSYEQYF.

The rearrangement joins TRBV9 to TRBJ1-6, with 9 bases identical to TRBD1. CDR3 length: 18 amino acids. Unmatched junction bases numbered 16, after V lost 4 bases and J lost 8 bases. Germline assignment: CDR1 SGDLS and CDR2 YYNGEE. The CDR3 DNA follows: TGTGCCAGCAGCCCCCGGGGGACAGGGAAGAGGGGTTATTCACCCCTCCACTTT. It translates to CASSPRGTGKRGYSPLHF.